Listed below are T cell receptor beta chains from one sample, sequenced in a study of T-cell memory formation after mild COVID-19. From the 5' RACE reads, TCRdb called clonotypes with MiXCR, one entry per CDR3 protein. The sample includes about 560,000 distinct CDR3 sequences, about a sixth seen only once; the top ten take approximately 12%. Sequenced material: PBMCs or a T cell subset sorted from them (not recorded which). These receptors were obtained from an adult woman who had mild COVID-19 (a few samples of this study predate the infection). Cell type and time point are not known. Both conserved end residues are part of each CDR3. The D gene is left open where the match is weak. Size values are once, few and many counts, or a class for expanded clones, and some rows have none.

D gene: TRBD1; V gene: TRBV12-3/TRBV12-4; clone size: NA; J gene: TRBJ2-1; CDR3 protein: CASSHDRGKYNEQFF; CDR3 DNA: TGTGCCAGCAGCCACGACAGGGGAAAATACAATGAGCAGTTCTTC
D gene: TRBD2; V gene: TRBV7-3; clone size: few; J gene: TRBJ2-1; CDR3 protein: CASSLYLSGQEQFF; CDR3 DNA: TGTGCCAGCAGCTTGTATCTTAGCGGGCAGGAGCAGTTCTTC
D gene: NA; V gene: TRBV7-8; clone size: few; J gene: TRBJ2-7; CDR3 protein: CASSPLAIAYEQYF; CDR3 DNA: TGTGCCAGCAGCCCCCTGGCGATAGCCTACGAGCAGTACTTC
D gene: NA; V gene: TRBV24-1; clone size: few; J gene: TRBJ2-2; CDR3 protein: CATSDSSGELFF; CDR3 DNA: TGTGCCACCAGTGATTCCTCCGGGGAGCTGTTTTTT
D gene: NA; V gene: TRBV6-1; clone size: NA; J gene: TRBJ1-3; CDR3 protein: CASSEARGSGNTIYF; CDR3 DNA: TGTGCCAGCAGTGAAGCTCGGGGATCTGGAAACACCATATATTTT
D gene: TRBD2; V gene: TRBV29-1; clone size: many; J gene: TRBJ2-1; CDR3 protein: CSVGGGSPSSYNEQFF; CDR3 DNA: TGCAGCGTTGGGGGCGGGAGTCCGAGCTCCTACAATGAGCAGTTCTTC
D gene: NA; V gene: TRBV5-1; clone size: few; J gene: TRBJ2-3; CDR3 protein: CASSLQRPSTDTQYF; CDR3 DNA: TGCGCCAGCAGCTTGCAACGACCGAGCACAGATACGCAGTATTTT
D gene: NA; V gene: TRBV7-6; clone size: few; J gene: TRBJ2-7; CDR3 protein: CASSRRGGTEYEQYF; CDR3 DNA: TGTGCCAGCAGCCGTCGAGGCGGGACAGAATACGAGCAGTACTTC
D gene: NA; V gene: TRBV7-9; clone size: NA; J gene: TRBJ2-3; CDR3 protein: CASSLGASSADTQYF; CDR3 DNA: TGTGCCAGCAGCTTAGGTGCGAGTAGCGCAGATACGCAGTATTTT
D gene: TRBD1; V gene: TRBV12-3/TRBV12-4; clone size: NA; J gene: TRBJ2-2; CDR3 protein: CASSPRGQRTGELFF; CDR3 DNA: TGTGCCAGCAGCCCCCGGGGACAGAGAACCGGGGAGCTGTTTTTT
D gene: NA; V gene: TRBV19; clone size: NA; J gene: TRBJ2-5; CDR3 protein: CATKSGAQETQYF; CDR3 DNA: TGTGCCACCAAAAGCGGTGCCCAAGAGACCCAGTACTTC
D gene: NA; V gene: TRBV20-1; clone size: NA; J gene: TRBJ2-1; CDR3 protein: CSARGARAHSYNEQFF; CDR3 DNA: TGCAGTGCTCGGGGGGCTAGAGCACACTCCTACAATGAGCAGTTCTTC
D gene: NA; V gene: TRBV9; clone size: NA; J gene: TRBJ2-5; CDR3 protein: CASSVDSPGVETQYF; CDR3 DNA: TGTGCCAGCAGCGTAGATTCGCCCGGGGTTGAGACCCAGTACTTC
D gene: NA; V gene: TRBV21-1; clone size: NA; J gene: TRBJ2-3; CDR3 protein: CASSKVWTGSTDTQYF; CDR3 DNA: TGTGCCAGCAGCAAAGTTTGGACGGGTAGCACAGATACGCAGTATTTT
D gene: NA; V gene: TRBV11-3; clone size: many; J gene: TRBJ2-1; CDR3 protein: CASSLFPSSYNEQFF; CDR3 DNA: TGTGCCAGCAGCTTGTTTCCAAGCTCCTACAATGAGCAGTTCTTC
D gene: NA; V gene: TRBV13; clone size: NA; J gene: TRBJ1-1; CDR3 protein: CASSDRAKGKPAAAFF; CDR3 DNA: TGTGCCAGCAGCGATAGAGCGAAGGGTAAGCCCGCTGCGGCTTTCTTT
D gene: NA; V gene: TRBV7-8; clone size: few; J gene: TRBJ1-5; CDR3 protein: CASSLGQRPSQPQHF; CDR3 DNA: TGTGCCAGCAGCCTAGGACAGAGGCCCAGCCAGCCCCAGCATTTT
D gene: NA; V gene: TRBV4-3; clone size: NA; J gene: TRBJ2-2; CDR3 protein: CASSYRVGTGELFF; CDR3 DNA: TGCGCCAGCTCCTACAGGGTGGGGACCGGGGAGCTGTTTTTT
D gene: NA; V gene: TRBV11-2; clone size: few; J gene: TRBJ2-1; CDR3 protein: CASSPPLGYNEQFF; CDR3 DNA: TGTGCCAGCAGCCCGCCCCTGGGGTACAATGAGCAGTTCTTC
D gene: NA; V gene: TRBV29-1; clone size: few; J gene: TRBJ2-5; CDR3 protein: CSVEVVVGMPGTQYF; CDR3 DNA: TGCAGCGTTGAAGTCGTTGTAGGGATGCCTGGGACCCAGTACTTC
D gene: TRBD2; V gene: TRBV20-1; clone size: many; J gene: TRBJ2-1; CDR3 protein: CSAPIKGGGAWNEQFF; CDR3 DNA: TGCAGTGCTCCTATTAAAGGCGGGGGGGCCTGGAATGAGCAGTTCTTC
D gene: NA; V gene: TRBV12-3/TRBV12-4; clone size: NA; J gene: TRBJ1-5; CDR3 protein: CASTQLRGDQPQHF; CDR3 DNA: TGTGCCAGCACCCAACTCAGAGGAGATCAGCCCCAGCATTTT
D gene: NA; V gene: TRBV7-9; clone size: few; J gene: TRBJ2-7; CDR3 protein: CASSLSDPYYEQYF; CDR3 DNA: TGTGCCAGCAGCTTAAGTGACCCATACTACGAGCAGTACTTC
D gene: NA; V gene: TRBV24-1; clone size: few; J gene: TRBJ1-1; CDR3 protein: CATSDPGRAEAFF; CDR3 DNA: TGTGCCACCAGTGATCCAGGACGGGCTGAAGCTTTCTTT
D gene: NA; V gene: TRBV2; clone size: few; J gene: TRBJ2-7; CDR3 protein: CASSDIVRSEQYF; CDR3 DNA: TGTGCCAGCAGTGACATAGTCCGGTCAGAGCAGTACTTC
D gene: TRBD1; V gene: TRBV5-1; clone size: NA; J gene: TRBJ1-4; CDR3 protein: CASSVGTGYEKLFF; CDR3 DNA: TGCGCCAGCAGCGTCGGGACAGGCTATGAAAAACTGTTTTTT
D gene: NA; V gene: TRBV5-1; clone size: NA; J gene: TRBJ1-2; CDR3 protein: CASSGHDRTNYGYTF; CDR3 DNA: TGCGCCAGCAGCGGACACGACAGGACCAACTATGGCTACACCTTC
D gene: TRBD1; V gene: TRBV6-1; clone size: NA; J gene: TRBJ1-1; CDR3 protein: CASSEQGATEAFF; CDR3 DNA: TGTGCCAGCAGTGAACAGGGGGCCACTGAAGCTTTCTTT
D gene: TRBD2; V gene: TRBV2; clone size: NA; J gene: TRBJ2-1; CDR3 protein: CASRAGLAGGRNEQFF; CDR3 DNA: TGTGCCAGCAGAGCTGGCCTAGCGGGGGGCCGCAATGAGCAGTTCTTC
D gene: TRBD1; V gene: TRBV25-1; clone size: NA; J gene: TRBJ1-2; CDR3 protein: CASSGWTGEGTGYTF; CDR3 DNA: TGTGCCAGCAGTGGTTGGACAGGGGAAGGTACGGGCTACACCTTC
D gene: TRBD1; V gene: TRBV7-7; clone size: NA; J gene: TRBJ2-7; CDR3 protein: CASSPATRGTGAEQYF; CDR3 DNA: TGTGCCAGCAGCCCCGCCACCCGCGGGACAGGGGCCGAGCAGTACTTC
D gene: NA; V gene: TRBV4-1; clone size: NA; J gene: TRBJ2-3; CDR3 protein: CASKFGGGRGDTQYF; CDR3 DNA: TGCGCCAGCAAGTTTGGCGGGGGCAGGGGAGATACGCAGTATTTT
D gene: NA; V gene: TRBV14; clone size: NA; J gene: TRBJ2-1; CDR3 protein: CASSQAHEQFF; CDR3 DNA: TGTGCCAGCAGCCAAGCGCATGAGCAGTTCTTC
D gene: TRBD1; V gene: TRBV11-2; clone size: NA; J gene: TRBJ1-1; CDR3 protein: CASRSLTGIPEAFF; CDR3 DNA: TGTGCCAGCAGATCCCTGACAGGGATCCCTGAAGCTTTCTTT
D gene: NA; V gene: TRBV25-1; clone size: few; J gene: TRBJ2-2; CDR3 protein: CASRQNTGDGELFF; CDR3 DNA: TGTGCCAGCAGACAGAATACGGGGGACGGGGAGCTGTTTTTT
D gene: NA; V gene: TRBV7-2; clone size: NA; J gene: TRBJ2-2; CDR3 protein: CASSLVLARAGELFF; CDR3 DNA: TGTGCCAGCAGCTTAGTCCTAGCTAGGGCCGGGGAGCTGTTTTTT
D gene: NA; V gene: TRBV7-9; clone size: NA; J gene: TRBJ2-3; CDR3 protein: CASSLDIIPAYF; CDR3 DNA: TGTGCCAGCAGCTTAGATATCATACCGGCGTATTTT
D gene: NA; V gene: TRBV20-1; clone size: many; J gene: TRBJ1-1; CDR3 protein: CSARGLPNTEAFF; CDR3 DNA: TGCAGTGCTAGAGGACTACCAAACACTGAAGCTTTCTTT
D gene: NA; V gene: TRBV20-1; clone size: NA; J gene: TRBJ2-1; CDR3 protein: CSDRDNRAYNEQFF; CDR3 DNA: TGCAGTGATAGAGATAATCGGGCCTACAATGAGCAGTTCTTC
D gene: NA; V gene: TRBV6-2/TRBV6-3; clone size: few; J gene: TRBJ1-1; CDR3 protein: CASSREGGLEAFF; CDR3 DNA: TGTGCCAGCAGCCGCGAGGGGGGCCTGGAAGCTTTCTTT
D gene: NA; V gene: TRBV7-2; clone size: many; J gene: TRBJ2-1; CDR3 protein: CASSLGPAGEQFF; CDR3 DNA: TGTGCCAGCAGCTTAGGACCCGCCGGGGAGCAGTTCTTC
D gene: TRBD2; V gene: TRBV12-3/TRBV12-4; clone size: few; J gene: TRBJ2-1; CDR3 protein: CASRLGLAGPNEQFF; CDR3 DNA: TGTGCCAGCAGACTAGGACTAGCGGGACCCAATGAGCAGTTCTTC
D gene: NA; V gene: TRBV7-9; clone size: many; J gene: TRBJ2-7; CDR3 protein: CASSLDMSGEQYF; CDR3 DNA: TGTGCCAGCAGCTTAGACATGAGCGGCGAGCAGTACTTC
D gene: NA; V gene: TRBV7-9; clone size: NA; J gene: TRBJ2-3; CDR3 protein: CASRAFVASTDTQYF; CDR3 DNA: TGTGCCAGCAGAGCCTTTGTTGCTAGCACAGATACGCAGTATTTT
D gene: TRBD2; V gene: TRBV7-9; clone size: NA; J gene: TRBJ2-5; CDR3 protein: CASSLVGAGGYRETQYF; CDR3 DNA: TGTGCCAGCAGCTTAGTCGGAGCGGGGGGGTATCGAGAGACCCAGTACTTC
D gene: NA; V gene: TRBV4-3; clone size: NA; J gene: TRBJ2-1; CDR3 protein: CASSQGGGINEQFF; CDR3 DNA: TGCGCCAGCAGCCAAGGGGGCGGGATCAATGAGCAGTTCTTC
D gene: TRBD1; V gene: TRBV7-9; clone size: many; J gene: TRBJ2-7; CDR3 protein: CASGTGLYEQYF; CDR3 DNA: TGTGCCAGCGGGACAGGGCTCTACGAGCAGTACTTC
D gene: NA; V gene: TRBV7-8; clone size: few; J gene: TRBJ2-1; CDR3 protein: CASSRTENEQFF; CDR3 DNA: TGTGCCAGCAGCCGCACGGAGAATGAGCAGTTCTTC
D gene: NA; V gene: TRBV16; clone size: NA; J gene: TRBJ2-3; CDR3 protein: CASSQSNRISTDTQYF; CDR3 DNA: TGTGCCAGCAGCCAATCAAACAGAATTAGCACAGATACGCAGTATTTT
D gene: TRBD2; V gene: TRBV5-1; clone size: NA; J gene: TRBJ2-4; CDR3 protein: CASSLLGGAGTKNIQYF; CDR3 DNA: TGCGCCAGCAGCTTACTCGGGGGGGCCGGGACCAAAAACATTCAGTACTTC
D gene: NA; V gene: TRBV27; clone size: few; J gene: TRBJ2-3; CDR3 protein: CASSTRGPTGDTQYF; CDR3 DNA: TGTGCCAGCAGCACGCGGGGCCCCACTGGAGATACGCAGTATTTT
D gene: TRBD1; V gene: TRBV10-3; clone size: few; J gene: TRBJ2-3; CDR3 protein: CAISEEGALGTDTQYF; CDR3 DNA: TGTGCCATCAGTGAGGAGGGGGCGTTGGGCACAGATACGCAGTATTTT
D gene: TRBD1; V gene: TRBV29-1; clone size: NA; J gene: TRBJ2-7; CDR3 protein: CSVESTGTGRSEQYF; CDR3 DNA: TGCAGCGTTGAATCGACCGGGACAGGGCGCAGCGAGCAGTACTTC
D gene: NA; V gene: TRBV18; clone size: few; J gene: TRBJ2-6; CDR3 protein: CASSPQGSGTGANVLTF; CDR3 DNA: TGTGCCAGCTCACCACAAGGATCGGGGACAGGGGCCAACGTCCTGACTTTC
D gene: TRBD1; V gene: TRBV6-2/TRBV6-3; clone size: NA; J gene: TRBJ2-2; CDR3 protein: CASRDRAVFTGELFF; CDR3 DNA: TGTGCCAGCAGGGACAGGGCGGTATTCACCGGGGAGCTGTTTTTT
D gene: TRBD1; V gene: TRBV20-1; clone size: many; J gene: TRBJ2-5; CDR3 protein: CSATGTGVGGAQYF; CDR3 DNA: TGCAGTGCTACCGGGACAGGGGTCGGAGGGGCCCAGTACTTC
D gene: TRBD2; V gene: TRBV12-3/TRBV12-4; clone size: NA; J gene: TRBJ2-5; CDR3 protein: CASSLGTSGGARETQYF; CDR3 DNA: TGTGCCAGCAGTTTAGGGACTAGCGGGGGAGCACGCGAGACCCAGTACTTC
D gene: NA; V gene: TRBV3-1; clone size: NA; J gene: TRBJ1-5; CDR3 protein: CASSPTGFYSNQPQHF; CDR3 DNA: TGTGCCAGCAGCCCCACCGGGTTCTATAGCAATCAGCCCCAGCATTTT
D gene: NA; V gene: TRBV7-2; clone size: many; J gene: TRBJ2-2; CDR3 protein: CASSFELRPGELFF; CDR3 DNA: TGTGCCAGCAGCTTTGAACTTCGGCCGGGGGAGCTGTTTTTT
D gene: NA; V gene: TRBV12-3/TRBV12-4; clone size: few; J gene: TRBJ2-7; CDR3 protein: CASSVGLDIYEQYF; CDR3 DNA: TGTGCCAGCAGTGTCGGACTCGACATCTACGAGCAGTACTTC